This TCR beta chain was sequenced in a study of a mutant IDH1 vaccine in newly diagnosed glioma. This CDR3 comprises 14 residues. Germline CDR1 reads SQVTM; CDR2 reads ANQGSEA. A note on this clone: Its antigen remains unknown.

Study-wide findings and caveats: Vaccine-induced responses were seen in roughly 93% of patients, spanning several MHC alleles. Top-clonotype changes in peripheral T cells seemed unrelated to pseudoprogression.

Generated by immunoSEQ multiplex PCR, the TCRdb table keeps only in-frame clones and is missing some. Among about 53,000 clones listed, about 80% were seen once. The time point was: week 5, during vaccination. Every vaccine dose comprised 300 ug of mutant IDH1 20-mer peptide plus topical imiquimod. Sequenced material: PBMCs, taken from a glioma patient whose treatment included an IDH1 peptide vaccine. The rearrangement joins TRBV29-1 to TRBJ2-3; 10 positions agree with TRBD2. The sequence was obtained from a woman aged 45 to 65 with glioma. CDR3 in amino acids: CSLRTSGGTDTQYF. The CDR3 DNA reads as TGCAGTCTTAGGACTAGCGGAGGCACAGATACGCAGTATTTT.